This is a list of T cell receptor beta chains from one sample in a study of cytomegalovirus exposure and HLA in healthy donors. The assay was immunoSEQ multiplex PCR, and TCRdb's table has in-frame clones only and misses some. The sample holds 150,000 to 200,000 clones, about 13% seen once. Sequences were obtained from PBMCs. The source is a man aged 50 to 59 in good health and CMV-seropositive. Both conserved end residues are part of each CDR3. Each record gives: D gene, V gene, clone size, J gene, CDR3 length, CDR3 protein, CDR3 DNA. D genes are given only for firm matches. The size entry is marked missing in some rows and otherwise reads once, few, many or a size class.

NA	TRBV6-6	NA	TRBJ2-1	13	CATHINSYNEQFF	TGTGCCACCCACATCAACTCCTACAATGAGCAGTTCTTC
NA	TRBV19	NA	TRBJ1-5	14	CASTSRRVMEPQHF	TGTGCCAGTACTAGCAGGCGAGTCATGGAGCCCCAGCATTTT
TRBD1	TRBV15	few	TRBJ1-2	15	CATSREQQGYYGYTF	TGTGCCACCAGCAGAGAGCAACAGGGGTACTATGGCTACACCTTC
NA	TRBV5-6	NA	TRBJ1-4	15	CASSLTGQLNEKLFF	TGTGCCAGCAGCTTGACAGGCCAGCTGAATGAAAAACTGTTTTTT
NA	TRBV7-3	few	TRBJ2-3	15	CASSGGLASTDTQYF	TGTGCCAGCAGCGGGGGACTCGCAAGCACAGATACGCAGTATTTT
TRBD2	TRBV11-3	NA	TRBJ2-5	17	CASSLGTLAGGQETQYF	TGTGCCAGCAGCTTAGGTACCCTAGCGGGGGGGCAAGAGACCCAGTACTTC
NA	TRBV9	few	TRBJ2-2	14	CASSVVAGTGELFF	TGTGCCAGCAGCGTAGTGGCGGGCACCGGGGAGCTGTTTTTT
NA	TRBV9	NA	TRBJ1-1	14	CASSVGPPSTEAFF	TGTGCCAGCAGCGTAGGCCCGCCGAGCACTGAAGCTTTCTTT
NA	TRBV5-4	few	TRBJ2-7	13	CASSPRGSYEQYF	TGTGCCAGCAGCCCTAGGGGCTCCTACGAGCAGTACTTC
NA	TRBV7-8	few	TRBJ1-5	13	CASSPGPGQPQHF	TGTGCCAGCAGCCCCGGGCCGGGGCAGCCCCAGCATTTT
NA	TRBV10-1	NA	TRBJ2-1	12	CASSEGPRGQFF	TGCGCCAGCAGTGAGGGGCCCCGGGGGCAGTTCTTC
TRBD1	TRBV9	few	TRBJ2-2	15	CASSVVDRVAGELFF	TGTGCCAGCAGCGTAGTGGACAGGGTGGCCGGGGAGCTGTTTTTT
NA	TRBV18	few	TRBJ1-6	15	CASSLDHGANSPLHF	TGTGCCAGCTCACTAGATCACGGAGCTAATTCACCCCTCCACTTT
TRBD2	TRBV7-8	NA	TRBJ2-5	15	CASSLSMGGKETQYF	TGTGCCAGCAGCCTCAGCATGGGGGGGAAAGAGACCCAGTACTTC
TRBD2	TRBV4-3	few	TRBJ2-3	17	CASSQGTSGGAGDTQYF	TGCGCCAGCAGCCAAGGAACTAGCGGGGGGGCCGGGGATACGCAGTATTTT
TRBD1	TRBV5-1	few	TRBJ2-5	14	CASSLQGAGETQYF	TGCGCCAGCAGCCTACAGGGGGCTGGAGAGACCCAGTACTTC
TRBD2	TRBV15	few	TRBJ2-4	16	CATSRRAGGAKNIQYF	TGTGCCACCAGCAGACGGGCGGGGGGCGCCAAAAACATTCAGTACTTC
NA	TRBV5-6	NA	TRBJ2-1	15	CASSLGGLGYNEQFF	TGTGCCAGCAGCTTGGGCGGCCTCGGGTACAATGAGCAGTTCTTC
TRBD2	TRBV6-4	few	TRBJ2-3	13	CASSDRTSGTQYF	TGTGCCAGCAGTGACCGGACTAGTGGGACGCAGTATTTT
NA	TRBV5-4	few	TRBJ2-3	15	CASSFPTGSTDTQYF	TGTGCCAGCAGCTTCCCTACGGGGAGCACAGATACGCAGTATTTT
NA	TRBV6-5	NA	TRBJ1-1	13	CATYRVLNTEAFF	TGTGCCACTTACAGGGTACTGAACACTGAAGCTTTCTTT
NA	TRBV5-6	NA	TRBJ2-7	16	CASSLERRATSYEQYF	TGTGCCAGCAGCTTGGAGAGGAGGGCGACTTCCTACGAGCAGTACTTC
NA	TRBV18	few	TRBJ2-5	13	CASSPKTEETQYF	TGTGCCAGCTCACCAAAGACAGAAGAGACCCAGTACTTC
NA	TRBV19	few	TRBJ1-5	15	CASTSTGYSNQPQHF	TGTGCCAGTACCTCGACGGGATATAGCAATCAGCCCCAGCATTTT
TRBD2	TRBV19	few	TRBJ2-1	14	CASSHRGDYNEQFF	TGTGCCAGTAGTCACCGGGGGGACTACAATGAGCAGTTCTTC
NA	TRBV2	NA	TRBJ1-1	14	CASSESTRYTGAFF	TGTGCCAGCAGTGAATCGACACGATACACTGGAGCTTTCTTT
NA	TRBV7-2	NA	TRBJ1-5	14	CASSLVISNQPQHF	TGTGCCAGCAGCTTAGTCATTAGCAATCAGCCCCAGCATTTT